The 26 T cell receptor beta chains listed next were all sequenced from one sample in a study of blood T cell repertoires in COVID-19. The repertoire was sequenced with immunoSEQ multiplex PCR; TCRdb's copy has only in-frame clones and lacks some. The table includes roughly 180,000 clones, approximately 85% detected once. Input material: PBMCs or T cells enriched from blood (not recorded which). Receptor source: a man aged 35-49 years who had recovered from COVID-19.

In this sample, this clone turned up once. J is TRBJ2-2 and V is TRBV3-1 (or the pseudogene TRBV3-2); 10 bases map to TRBD1. CDR3 length equals 17 residues. Unmatched junction bases numbered 8, after V lost 1 base and J lost 6 bases. The germline V gene has CDR1 LGHDT and CDR2 YNNKEL (reference sequence). The CDR3 loop is CASSQVSRTGGAGELFF. CDR3 coding DNA: TGTGCCAGCAGCCAAGTTAGTCGGACAGGGGGAGCCGGGGAGCTGTTTTTT.

J is TRBJ1-2 and V is TRBV6-5; possible D gene TRBD1, 5 bases. V lost 6 bases to trimming and J lost 4 bases, with 18 bases between them. The CDR3 has 15 residues. The germline CDR1 and CDR2 sequences are MNHEY and SVGAGI. CDR3 sequence reads: CASSSPKGQGYGYTF. The CDR3 DNA reads TGTGCCAGCAGCTCCCCAAAGGGGCAGGGCTATGGCTACACCTTC.

The chain joins TRBV18 to TRBJ2-5, with a possible D match to TRBD2 (6 bases). Germline loops: CDR1 KGHSH, CDR2 LQKENI. This CDR3 is built from 14 residues. Trimming removed 4 bases at V and 4 bases at J, with 13 bases between. CDR3 nucleotide sequence: TGTGCCAGCTCACTTAGCGGTGGTACAGAGACCCAGTACTTC. It specifies CASSLSGGTETQYF.

This chain joins TRBV6-5 and TRBJ2-7, with 8 bases lining up with TRBD2. The CDR3 totals 15 residues. V was pared by 4 bases and J by 0 bases, with 5 bases of the junction left unmatched. The germline gives CDR1 MNHEY, CDR2 SVGAGI. The CDR3 sequence is CASSSTSAISYEQYF. The CDR3 bases are TGTGCCAGCAGTTCGACTAGCGCAATCTCCTACGAGCAGTACTTC.

This chain joins TRBV5-4 and TRBJ2-3, with 7 nucleotides matching TRBD2. V shed 5 bases and J 1 base; nucleotides not matched to a gene: 7. Germline-derived CDR1 and CDR2 are SGHNT and YYREEE (reference sequence). The CDR3 is made up of 15 amino acids. The CDR3 sequence: CASRRWGGGTDTQYF. In DNA form, the CDR3 reads TGTGCCAGCAGGCGCTGGGGAGGGGGCACAGATACGCAGTATTTT.

J is TRBJ1-2 and V is TRBV9; 8 bases are a match to TRBD1. This CDR3 contains 14 residues. Germline V lookup: CDR1 SGDLS, CDR2 YYNGEE. Trimming took 4 bases from V and 2 from J; bases not matched to a gene: 4. In DNA, the CDR3 is TGTGCCAGCAGCACCACAGGGGGGAACTATGGCTACACCTTC. Translated: CASSTTGGNYGYTF. Full variable domain (remainder filled in from reference TRBV9 and TRBJ1-2): DSGVTQTPKHLITATGQRVTLRCSPRSGDLSVYWYQQSLDQGLQFLIQYYNGEERAKGNILERFSAQQFPDLHSELNLSSLELGDSALYFCASSTTGGNYGYTFGSGTRLTVV.

The chain recombines TRBV7-3 with TRBJ2-6; a weak D match, TRBD1 (6 bases). The V end was cut by 1 base, the J end by 0 bases, with 7 bases between. Looked up from germline, CDR1 is SGHTA and CDR2 is FQGTGA. This CDR3 spans 16 amino acids. CDR3 DNA: TGTGCCAGCAGCTTAAACAGGGCCTCTGGGGCCAACGTCCTGACTTTC. Encoded protein: CASSLNRASGANVLTF.

The rearrangement joins TRBV6-5 to TRBJ1-2, with D tentatively TRBD1 (5 bases). The germline V gene encodes CDR1 MNHEY and CDR2 SVGAGI. The CDR3 loop spans 13 amino acids. Trimming removed 8 bases at V and 4 bases at J, with 14 bases between. CDR3 sequence (DNA): TGTGCCAGCGCCCCCAGGGCTTCCTATGGCTACACCTTC. Protein: CASAPRASYGYTF.

Here the CDR3 reads CASSPAGQGPTGTQYF. CDR3 nucleotide sequence: TGTGCCAGCAGCCCCGCCGGACAGGGACCTACCGGTACGCAGTATTTT. The chain combines TRBV7-3 with TRBJ2-3, with 8 bases fitting TRBD1. The CDR3 has 16 residues. Germline CDR1 is SGHTA and CDR2 is FQGTGA. J gave up 8 bases and V 5 bases, and 15 bases lay outside the gene matches.

V and J are TRBV28 and TRBJ1-3; TRBD1 might be the D (6 bases). In germline, CDR1 is MDHEN, CDR2 SYDVKM. The germline V and J ends were trimmed by 5 bases and 0 bases, with 20 bases remaining between them. There are 18 residues in the CDR3. The CDR3 DNA is TGTGCCAGCAGTCATGACCCACGACAGGTCTTCTCTGGAAACACCATATATTTT. It encodes CASSHDPRQVFSGNTIYF.

V gene TRBV19 combines with J gene TRBJ1-2; 10 positions agree with TRBD1. Germline CDR1 LNHDA, CDR2 SQIVND (reference sequence). The CDR3 runs to 15 residues. The ends lost 5 bases at V and 6 bases at J; junction bases unmatched: 9. This chain's CDR3 is CASSPGTGVWDGYTF. The DNA of the CDR3 is TGTGCCAGTAGTCCGGGGACAGGGGTGTGGGATGGCTACACCTTC. Full variable domain (outside the CDR3, taken from reference TRBV19 and TRBJ1-2): DGGITQSPKYLFRKEGQNVTLSCEQNLNHDAMYWYRQDPGQGLRLIYYSQIVNDFQKGDIAEGYSVSREKKESFPLTVTSAQKNPTAFYLCASSPGTGVWDGYTFGSGTRLTVV.

The genes are TRBV19 and TRBJ2-7; a possible D gene is TRBD2 (5 bases). Trimming cost V 6 bases and J 0 bases, with 9 bases left between them. The germline gives CDR1 LNHDA, CDR2 SQIVND (reference sequence). The CDR3 length is 13 residues. CDR3 DNA sequence: TGTGCCAGTAGCAGCGGCGGCTCCTACGAGCAGTACTTC. Translated: CASSSGGSYEQYF.

This chain connects TRBV19 to TRBJ1-5; 8 bases fit TRBD1. The CDR3 is 14 residues long. With 4 bases clipped from V and 3 bases from J, the junction kept 2 bases outside the gene matches. Germline CDR1 is LNHDA and CDR2 is SQIVND (reference sequence). The CDR3: CASSTGQVNQPQHF. CDR3 nucleotide sequence: TGTGCCAGTAGTACGGGACAGGTCAATCAGCCCCAGCATTTT.

This clone was observed a single time. This sequence joins TRBV9 and TRBJ2-1; perhaps TRBD2 as D (5 bases). V was cut by 1 base and J by 6 bases, with 11 bases left in between. CDR1 is SGDLS, CDR2 YYNGEE, per germline. The CDR3 totals 14 residues. CDR3 region: CASSVLASTNEQFF. In nucleotides, the CDR3 is TGTGCCAGCAGCGTACTAGCCAGCACCAATGAGCAGTTCTTC.

The chain combines TRBV19 with TRBJ2-1; 11 bases fit TRBD2. The CDR3 contains 16 residues. CDR1 is LNHDA, CDR2 SQIVND, per germline (reference sequence). V gave up 5 bases and J gave up 4 bases; unmatched junction bases: 7. CDR3 protein: CASSPRTSGPYNEQFF. The CDR3 region has the DNA TGTGCCAGTAGTCCCCGGACTAGCGGGCCTTACAATGAGCAGTTCTTC. Based on the CDR3 plus reference TRBV19 and TRBJ2-1, the full variable domain is DGGITQSPKYLFRKEGQNVTLSCEQNLNHDAMYWYRQDPGQGLRLIYYSQIVNDFQKGDIAEGYSVSREKKESFPLTVTSAQKNPTAFYLCASSPRTSGPYNEQFFGPGTRLTVL.

V and J are TRBV7-9 and TRBJ2-7; tentatively, D is TRBD1 (6 bases). Germline lookup yields CDR1 SEHNR and CDR2 FQNEAQ (reference sequence). The CDR3 extends over 12 amino acids. Deletions cut 4 bases from V and 5 bases from J, with 9 bases between. CDR3 sequence reads: CASSSWTDEQYF. The CDR3 DNA sequence: TGTGCCAGCAGCTCCTGGACAGACGAGCAGTACTTC.

The count of this clone is one. The rearrangement uses TRBV7-9 and TRBJ1-2; D gene unclear. The CDR3 contains 13 residues. V was shortened by 2 bases and J by 5 bases, with 9 bases between the two germline ends. Per the germline V gene, CDR1 is SEHNR and CDR2 is FQNEAQ (reference sequence). The CDR3: CASSLTPLYGYTF. The CDR3 DNA is TGTGCCAGCAGCTTAACCCCCCTATATGGCTACACCTTC.

This chain connects TRBV5-1 to TRBJ1-1, with D maybe TRBD1 (5 bases). Germline V gene sequence: CDR1 SGHRS, CDR2 YFSETQ. V lost 5 bases and J lost 1, with 12 bases in between. CDR3 size: 14 residues. The CDR3 sequence: CASRPAGENTEAFF. The CDR3 DNA reads as TGCGCCAGCAGACCCGCGGGGGAGAACACTGAAGCTTTCTTT.

The gene calls are TRBV6-5 and TRBJ1-2; no clear D. In germline, CDR1 is MNHEY, CDR2 SVGAGI. V lost 8 bases and J lost 4, with 17 bases in between. The CDR3 runs to 14 residues. The CDR3 DNA reads as TGTGCCAGCGATGAGCGGGGAAGGAGCTATGGCTACACCTTC. Amino acids: CASDERGRSYGYTF.

This rearrangement joins TRBV7-9 to TRBJ2-3, with D perhaps matching TRBD1 (5 bases). Germline-derived CDR1 and CDR2 are SEHNR and FQNEAQ (reference sequence). V was trimmed by 1 base and J by 2 bases, leaving 10 bases between them. The CDR3 is 15 residues long. The CDR3 nucleotides are TGTGCCAGCAGCTTAGGGGGCAGGGCCACAGATACGCAGTATTTT. Translated, it gives CASSLGGRATDTQYF.

The chain couples TRBV6-1 to TRBJ1-2, with D perhaps matching TRBD1 (5 bases). Germline assignment: CDR1 MNHNS and CDR2 SASEGT. This CDR3 has 16 residues. V dropped 3 bases and J dropped 2 bases, with 16 bases sitting between them. In DNA, the CDR3 is TGTGCCAGCAGTGATGAGGACACCATTTTCAACTATGGCTACACCTTC. Protein sequence: CASSDEDTIFNYGYTF.

The V call is TRBV5-1, the J call TRBJ1-4; 11 positions match TRBD1. CDR1 is SGHRS, CDR2 YFSETQ, per germline. This CDR3 has 15 residues. V shed 3 bases, J shed 8 bases, and the junction held 6 bases outside the gene matches. CDR3 DNA sequence: TGCGCCAGCAGCTCGACCGGGACAGGGGGGGAAAAACTGTTTTTT. It codes for CASSSTGTGGEKLFF.

The chain carries TRBV28 and TRBJ1-5; possibly TRBD1 for D (5 bases). Germline V gives CDR1 MDHEN, CDR2 SYDVKM. This CDR3 has 15 amino acids. V lost 3 bases and J lost 3, with 12 bases in between. The CDR3 protein is CASSFRGGNNQPQHF. The CDR3 region has the DNA TGTGCCAGCAGTTTTCGGGGGGGAAACAATCAGCCCCAGCATTTT.

The gene calls are TRBV18 and TRBJ2-5; no clear D. V lost 1 base to trimming and J lost 5 bases, with 11 bases between them. The CDR3 runs 14 residues. Germline V gene sequence: CDR1 KGHSH, CDR2 LQKENI. The CDR3 region has the DNA TGTGCCAGCTCACCACAGGCAGGTCAGGAGACCCAGTACTTC. It encodes CASSPQAGQETQYF. The whole variable domain, filled in from reference TRBV18 and TRBJ2-5, reads NAGVMQNPRHLVRRRGQEARLRCSPMKGHSHVYWYRQLPEEGLKFMVYLQKENIIDESGMPKERFSAEFPKEGPSILRIQQVVRGDSAAYFCASSPQAGQETQYFGPGTRLLVL.

The rearrangement uses TRBV23-1 and TRBJ2-2, with 11 bases identical to TRBD1. TRBV23-1 is labeled an ORF, and its function is uncertain. This CDR3 comprises 16 residues. Trimming at V came to 7 bases and at J to 2 bases, leaving 6 bases not matched to a gene. The CDR3 loop is CASILGQGVNTGELFF. CDR3 in DNA: TGCGCCAGCATCCTGGGACAGGGGGTAAACACCGGGGAGCTGTTTTTT.

The CDR3 sequence: CASSWDTYATNEKLFF. In DNA form, the CDR3 reads TGTGCCAGCAGTTGGGACACCTATGCAACTAATGAAAAACTGTTTTTT. The chain joins TRBV28 to TRBJ1-4; D perhaps matches TRBD1 (6 bases). Germline CDR1 reads MDHEN; CDR2 reads SYDVKM. This CDR3 has 16 residues. V was clipped by 4 bases and J by 0 bases, with 12 bases between them.